The clone carrying this T cell receptor (beta chain) was seen only a few times. Antigen: not known. The sample originates from a study of T cells after yellow fever vaccination. Notes on the study in general: Most primary-vaccination clones recurred post-booster (roughly 96% CD4, 88% CD8).

MiXCR, run by TCRdb on the 5' RACE reads, gives a single entry per CDR3 protein. The sample carries some 670,000 distinct CDR3 sequences, 9% to 15% recorded once. CDR3 length equals 20 residues. CDR1 and CDR2 (germline): SEHNR, FQNEAQ (reference sequence). Trimming stripped 2 bases from V and 1 base from J, with 23 bases between. The chain employs TRBV7-9 and TRBJ2-2; D might be TRBD2 (7 bases). The TCR comes from a man aged 30 to 39 who received the YFV17D yellow fever vaccine. The sample in question was PBMCs, obtained on the day of the yellow fever booster vaccination. CDR3 coding DNA: TGTGCCAGCAGCTTATGGGGGGGACAAGCTTCGGGGGAGAACACCGGGGAGCTGTTTTTT. Protein sequence: CASSLWGGQASGENTGELFF.